This paragraph covers one T cell receptor beta chain sequence. Germline V CDR1 and CDR2: ENHRY, SYGVKD. The CDR3 spans 14 residues. Trimming removed 5 bases at V and 4 bases at J, with 12 bases between. The sample belongs to a study of T cell changes during pregnancy in multiple sclerosis. Produced via immunoSEQ multiplex PCR; TCRdb's table is partial and in-frame only. The sample contains fewer than 150,000 clones, about 95% of which appear only once. The chain employs TRBV10-3 and TRBJ1-3; D unresolved. The TCR was taken from a female donor with multiple sclerosis, enrolled in a pregnancy study. The specimen was peripheral blood, collected after pregnancy. The CDR3: CAISSQEKGNTIYF. The CDR3 coding sequence is TGTGCCATCAGTTCCCAGGAAAAGGGAAACACCATATATTTT.